There are many counts of the clone carrying this TCR beta chain. The data were obtained in a study of blood T cells in healthy people across ages. It was with a sample-barcoded 5' primer and a J-beta primer mix that a second PCR of roughly 7 to 12 cycles was run. One entry per CDR3 protein, called by TCRdb with MiXCR from the 5' RACE reads. The table shows approximately 810,000 distinct CDR3 sequences, with under 35% occurring only once. V lost 7 bases and J lost 3, with 10 bases in between. The CDR3 consists of 13 residues. The sample comprised blood. The rearrangement uses TRBV12-3 or TRBV12-4 and TRBJ2-1; D perhaps matches TRBD2 (6 bases). The sequence derives from a woman older than 75 in good health. The CDR3 coding sequence is TGTGCCAGCATTGTCGGGGGCTACAATGAGCAGTTCTTC. Translation: CASIVGGYNEQFF.